Presented here are 8 T cell receptor beta chains from one specimen sequenced in a study of glioma-infiltrating T cells after dendritic cell vaccination (dated by TCRdb to about 2016). Receptors were amplified or captured by the immunoSEQ multiplex PCR assay. Not all clones reach the TCRdb copy of this immuneACCESS table, which keeps in-frame sequences only. Checked studies attribute under half of the gap to unresolved V genes and leave the rest unexplained. This sample comprises under 100,000 clones, more than 75% of them detected only once. The ten largest clones add up to 2.5% to 3.5% of the sample. Sample: blood, taken before dendritic cell vaccination. The source is a human donor with glioblastoma.

J is TRBJ2-7 and V is TRBV5-6; 9 nucleotides match TRBD2. Trimming cost V 4 bases and J 5 bases; bases outside gene matches: 10. The CDR3 totals 15 residues. The V gene's germline CDR1 is SGHDT and CDR2 YYEEEE. The CDR3 is CASSGGLAPWDEQYF. In nucleotides, the CDR3 is TGTGCCAGCAGCGGGGGACTAGCCCCTTGGGACGAGCAGTACTTC.

The rearrangement links TRBV2 to TRBJ2-5; D remains unclear. Trimming removed 4 bases at V and 2 bases at J, with 8 bases between. In germline, CDR1 is SNHLY, CDR2 FYNNEI. This CDR3 has 13 amino acids. CDR3 protein: CASSAQRQETQYF. The CDR3 DNA reads as TGTGCCAGCAGTGCGCAGAGGCAAGAGACCCAGTACTTC.

V and J are TRBV9 and TRBJ2-5; 9 nucleotides line up with TRBD1. The CDR3 sequence is 16 residues long. Germline V gene sequence: CDR1 SGDLS, CDR2 YYNGEE. Trimming took 2 bases from V and 3 from J; bases not matched to a gene: 8. The DNA for the CDR3 is TGTGCCAGCAGCGTGGCGATACAGGGGGCTGAAGAGACCCAGTACTTC. This sequence encodes CASSVAIQGAEETQYF. Based on the CDR3 plus reference TRBV9 and TRBJ2-5, the full variable domain is DSGVTQTPKHLITATGQRVTLRCSPRSGDLSVYWYQQSLDQGLQFLIQYYNGEERAKGNILERFSAQQFPDLHSELNLSSLELGDSALYFCASSVAIQGAEETQYFGPGTRLLVL.

V gene TRBV5-1 combines with J gene TRBJ1-1; maybe TRBD1 (5 bases). Per germline, CDR1 SGHRS and CDR2 YFSETQ. Trimming pared 4 bases from V and 5 bases from J, leaving 21 bases between. CDR3 size: 16 residues. CDR3 sequence (DNA): TGCGCCAGCAGCGTAGAAGCCAGGGATTGGAGTACTGAAGCTTTCTTT. Translating it yields CASSVEARDWSTEAFF.

The chain recombines TRBV5-1 with TRBJ2-2; D might be TRBD2 (5 bases). The V gene's germline CDR1 is SGHRS and CDR2 YFSETQ. Trimming removed 4 bases at V and 5 bases at J, with 6 bases between. The CDR3 covers 12 residues. CDR3 region: CASSGGTGELFF. As DNA, the CDR3 is TGCGCCAGCAGCGGCGGGACCGGGGAGCTGTTTTTT.

V gene TRBV12-5 combines with J gene TRBJ1-5; D is perhaps TRBD1 (5 bases). The CDR3 totals 15 residues. The V end lost 5 bases, the J end lost 4 bases, and 15 bases lay between the germline ends. CDR1 and CDR2 from the germline V gene are LGHNT and FRNRAP. CDR3 bases: TGTGCTAGTGGTGAGGGTCTCGGGGGGAATCAGCCCCAGCATTTT. Its protein is CASGEGLGGNQPQHF.

The chain couples TRBV7-9 to TRBJ1-2, with D perhaps TRBD1 (6 bases). The germline V gene encodes CDR1 SEHNR and CDR2 FQNEAQ (reference sequence). The V and J ends lost 2 bases and 8 bases respectively, with 15 bases between them. The CDR3 spans 14 residues. CDR3 sequence reads: CASSLYRQGTGYTF. CDR3 coding DNA: TGTGCCAGCAGCTTATATCGGCAGGGGACGGGCTACACCTTC.

The rearrangement joins TRBV7-7 to TRBJ2-7; TRBD1 matches at 9 bases. Germline loops: CDR1 SSHAT, CDR2 FNYEAQ (reference sequence). Unmatched junction bases numbered 2, after V lost 1 base and J lost 1 base. This CDR3 region has 15 residues. The CDR3 spells CASSLGTGVSYEQYF. The CDR3 nucleotides read TGTGCCAGCAGCTTAGGGACAGGGGTGTCCTACGAGCAGTACTTC.